The rows below give T cell receptor beta chains drawn from one sample of a study of blood T cells in healthy people across ages. TCRdb analysed the 5' RACE reads with MiXCR anew, one entry per CDR3 protein. Among over 1,500,000 distinct CDR3 sequences listed, about two fifths were seen once. Sequencing was done on a sample of blood. Receptors originate from a human donor in good health. The CDR3 runs from the conserved cysteine through the conserved F or W. The D gene is left open where the match is weak. Some rows have no size entry. The others give once, few or many, or a class for an expanded clone.

17,TRBD2,TRBV11-2,TRBJ2-1,.,TGTGCCAGCAGCTTAGGGGGGCTAGCGGGGGGGCAGCATGAGCAGTTCTTC,CASSLGGLAGGQHEQFF
16,.,TRBV4-2,TRBJ2-2,.,TGTACCAGCAGCCACGTCGGGGGGACAAACACCGGGGAGCTGTTTTTT,CTSSHVGGTNTGELFF
14,TRBD1,TRBV5-1,TRBJ1-1,.,TGCGCCAGCAGCGTGCGACAGGGGGCTACTGAAGCTTTCTTT,CASSVRQGATEAFF
13,.,TRBV9,TRBJ2-7,.,TGTGCCAGCAGCGTAGGACTATGGGACGAGCAGTACTTC,CASSVGLWDEQYF
14,.,TRBV20-1,TRBJ2-3,once,TGCAGTGCTAGACAAGCGGTCCTCACAGATACGCAGTATTTT,CSARQAVLTDTQYF
15,TRBD1,TRBV4-1,TRBJ1-2,.,TGCGCCAGCAGCCAACCAACAGGGGGCGCGAGGGGCTACACCTTC,CASSQPTGGARGYTF
12,.,TRBV7-3,TRBJ2-1,.,TGTGCCAGCAGCCCCCGAGGGGGAGCGCAGTTCTTC,CASSPRGGAQFF
14,TRBD2,TRBV24-1,TRBJ2-1,few,TGTGCCACCAGTGTCGGGACTAGTATGCATGAGCAGTTCTTC,CATSVGTSMHEQFF
14,.,TRBV7-2,TRBJ1-2,.,TGTGCCAGCAGCCTGCCTCGGGAGGACCATGGCTACACCTTC,CASSLPREDHGYTF
17,.,TRBV20-1,TRBJ1-1,.,TGCAGTGCTAGAGAGTTAAGGGGGGGTCAGACGAACACTGAAGCTTTCTTT,CSARELRGGQTNTEAFF
14,TRBD2,TRBV7-2,TRBJ2-7,.,TGTGCCAGCAGCTTAGCCATAGCGGGGGAAGAGCAGTACTTC,CASSLAIAGEEQYF
13,.,TRBV28,TRBJ2-1,few,TGTGCCAGCAGTTTCGAGGCCTACAATGAGCAGTTCTTC,CASSFEAYNEQFF
15,.,TRBV12-3/TRBV12-4,TRBJ2-5,once,TGTGCCAGCAGTTCAGGGACTTTCCTGGGGGAGACCCTGTACTTC,CASSSGTFLGETLYF
15,TRBD2,TRBV9,TRBJ2-4,few,TGTGCCAGCAGCGCACCATACGGGGGGGCGAACATTCAGTACTTC,CASSAPYGGANIQYF
15,.,TRBV20-1,TRBJ2-6,.,TGCAGTGCTAGCTGGAAACCCCCTGGGGCCAACGTCCTGACTTTC,CSASWKPPGANVLTF
12,TRBD1,TRBV20-1,TRBJ1-2,.,TGCAGTGCTGTTAGACAGGGGGTCGGCTACACCTTC,CSAVRQGVGYTF
14,TRBD2,TRBV12-3/TRBV12-4,TRBJ2-7,many,TGTGCCAGCAGTCCGGGACTAGCGGGCTACGAGCAGTACTTC,CASSPGLAGYEQYF
15,TRBD2,TRBV20-1,TRBJ2-7,.,TGCAGTACACAGAGTAGACTAGCGGGGTCCTACGAGCAGTACTTC,CSTQSRLAGSYEQYF
13,.,TRBV19,TRBJ2-7,few,TGTGCCAGTAGCGCAGGGAGCTCCCACGAGCAGTACTTC,CASSAGSSHEQYF
15,.,TRBV7-2,TRBJ2-7,.,TGTGTCAGCAGCTTAGAAGGAGGACTTACCTACGAGCAGTACTTC,CVSSLEGGLTYEQYF
11,.,TRBV29-1,TRBJ1-1,.,TGCAGCGTTGGGAGAGGTTCTGAAGCTTTCTTT,CSVGRGSEAFF
13,.,TRBV4-1,TRBJ2-7,many,TGTGCCAGCAGCCAAGGGCCCTCCTACGAGCAGTACTTC,CASSQGPSYEQYF
13,.,TRBV6-6,TRBJ1-2,few,TGTGCCAGCAGTCACTCAGAGAACTATGGCTACACCTTC,CASSHSENYGYTF
14,.,TRBV11-3,TRBJ2-3,.,TGTGCCAGTTCGGATCTATCTAGCACAGATACGCAGTATTTT,CASSDLSSTDTQYF
18,TRBD1,TRBV6-1,TRBJ2-4,.,TGTGCCAGCACCCTTATTCCCCAGGGGGCCGGGGCCAAAAACATTCAGTACTTC,CASTLIPQGAGAKNIQYF
15,.,TRBV29-1,TRBJ1-2,.,TGCAGCGTTGGCATCCGGGACGCAAAGACCCATGGCTACACCTTC,CSVGIRDAKTHGYTF
15,TRBD2,TRBV5-1,TRBJ2-1,.,TGCGCCAGCAGTATCGTGAGCGGGGGAGCACAGGAGCAGTTCTTC,CASSIVSGGAQEQFF
15,.,TRBV20-1,TRBJ1-6,.,TGCAGTGCTAGAGATAGTCAAAATAGCCATTCACCCCTCCACTTT,CSARDSQNSHSPLHF
18,TRBD2,TRBV29-1,TRBJ2-3,once,TGCAGCGTTGAAAATGTTGCTGGCGGTCTAGCGGGCACAGATACGCAGTATTTT,CSVENVAGGLAGTDTQYF
15,TRBD1,TRBV20-1,TRBJ1-2,many,TGCAGTGCTAGATTGCCGGGACAGGGGGTATATGGCTACACCTTC,CSARLPGQGVYGYTF
18,TRBD2,TRBV4-3,TRBJ2-5,.,TGCGCCAGCAGCCAAGATGGGAACATGGGAGGGCCGAAAGAGACCCAGTACTTC,CASSQDGNMGGPKETQYF
13,.,TRBV9,TRBJ2-6,few,TGTGCCAGCGCAGGGGCGGGGGCCAACGTCCTGACTTTC,CASAGAGANVLTF
14,TRBD2,TRBV20-1,TRBJ2-1,.,TGCAGTGCTAGATTTGGGGGGGGAGGGTATGAGGAGTTCTTC,CSARFGGGGYEEFF
15,.,TRBV20-1,TRBJ2-1,.,TGCAGTGCTAGAGAGGGAGGGGGGTTCTACAATGAGCAGTTCTTC,CSAREGGGFYNEQFF
13,.,TRBV25-1,TRBJ1-2,few,TGTGCCAGCAGTGACGGGACAAGTTATGGCTACACCTTC,CASSDGTSYGYTF
13,.,TRBV6-1,TRBJ2-7,many,TGTGCCAGCAGTGAATGGCAGGCCTACGAGCAGTACTTC,CASSEWQAYEQYF
15,TRBD2,TRBV6-1,TRBJ2-5,many,TGTGCCAGCAGTGAAGCTGCGGGGGGGTATGAGACCCAGTACTTC,CASSEAAGGYETQYF
17,.,TRBV6-1,TRBJ1-5,.,TGTGCCAGCAGTGGTCCCGACTTTGTAGACGGCAATCAGCCCCAGCATTTT,CASSGPDFVDGNQPQHF
14,TRBD1,TRBV2,TRBJ1-5,.,TGTGCCAGCAGAGAACAGGGGAGCAATCAGCCCCAGCATTTT,CASREQGSNQPQHF
14,.,TRBV27,TRBJ1-2,few,TGTGCCAGCGCGACTGCAGGGTACCTCTATGGCTACACCTTC,CASATAGYLYGYTF
14,.,TRBV5-1,TRBJ2-3,.,TGCGCCAGCAGCTTGTCGCGATACACAGATACGCAGTATTTT,CASSLSRYTDTQYF
16,.,TRBV5-6,TRBJ1-5,.,TGTGCCAGCAGCTTGGGGGGACTTTACCCGTGGGGGCCCCAGCATTTT,CASSLGGLYPWGPQHF
14,.,TRBV28,TRBJ2-7,.,TGTGCCAGCAGTTTAGAGGGGATGGCCTACGAGGAGTACTTC,CASSLEGMAYEEYF
16,TRBD2,TRBV12-3/TRBV12-4,TRBJ2-2,.,TGTGCCAGCAGTTTAGGACGGGGGGGCGATGGCGGGGAGCTGTTTTTT,CASSLGRGGDGGELFF
16,TRBD1,TRBV7-6,TRBJ1-6,few,TGTGCCAGCAGCTCCTCGACGGGACACAGGGGATCACCCCTCCACTTT,CASSSSTGHRGSPLHF
14,.,TRBV2,TRBJ2-2,few,TGTGCCAGCAGACCTGGACAGAACACCGGGGAGCTGTTTTTT,CASRPGQNTGELFF
15,.,TRBV4-1,TRBJ2-7,.,TGCGCCAGCAGCCAGGTCCTACAGGAACCCATCGAGCAGTACTTC,CASSQVLQEPIEQYF
18,.,TRBV14,TRBJ2-6,few,TGTGCCAGCAGCCAAACCGGGACACTGAGCTCTGGGGCCAACGTCCTGACTTTC,CASSQTGTLSSGANVLTF
14,.,TRBV12-3/TRBV12-4,TRBJ1-2,.,TGTGCCAGCAGTTTAGCGCTCTCAGGGGATGGCTACACCTTC,CASSLALSGDGYTF
14,TRBD1,TRBV10-3,TRBJ1-1,.,TGTGCCATCAGCCAGACAGGGGCTAACACTGAAGCTTTCTTT,CAISQTGANTEAFF
16,.,TRBV14,TRBJ2-5,.,TGTGCCAGCAGCCAATTCAGTGGGCTACCGGAAGAGACCCAGTACTTC,CASSQFSGLPEETQYF
15,.,TRBV27,TRBJ2-7,.,TGTGCCAGCAGTTACGGGGTGCCCCTCTCCTACGAGCAGTACTTC,CASSYGVPLSYEQYF
19,TRBD1,TRBV10-3,TRBJ1-5,.,TGTGCCATCAGCCCCTCCCCGGGACAGGGTCCAAATAGCAATCAGCCCCAGCATTTT,CAISPSPGQGPNSNQPQHF
14,TRBD1,TRBV7-2,TRBJ1-3,few,TGTGCCAGCAGCGCCGGGACAGTTGGAAACACCATATATTTT,CASSAGTVGNTIYF